This TCR beta chain was profiled in a study of cytomegalovirus exposure and HLA in healthy donors. The overall study: HLA-typed donors contributed some 85 million unique TCRs, which were held in an early data release.

Whole-study findings and limits: Common viral pathogens (according to a later analysis) appeared linked to several of the most significant clusters. Being productive about 90% or about 30% of the time was typical of most TCR beta V segments in an earlier analysis.

On this clone itself: Its antigen is not identified.

The PCR ran on 60 Vbeta and 13 Jbeta primers. How the authors handled the data: In a later analysis, the count reached roughly 80 million unique TCR beta chains, with roughly 12 million shared. Sequencing was performed with immunoSEQ multiplex PCR; in TCRdb, only in-frame clones are kept and a portion is missing. Clonal size and the V and J genes are those of that table, whereas D and trimming came from the DNA. Of 310,000 or so clones listed, 70% to 90% were seen once; the top ten hold 2% to 3%. V lost 6 bases and J lost 4; bases outside the gene matches: 10. Germline-derived CDR1 and CDR2 are SNHLY and FYNNEI. This CDR3 has 16 residues.

The chain is built from TRBV2 and TRBJ2-5; 11 bases match TRBD2. The sample taken for sequencing was PBMCs. The sequence was collected from a woman under 30 in good health and CMV-seronegative. The CDR3 is CASRPTSGGYGETQYF. CDR3 sequence (DNA): TGTGCCAGCAGACCAACTAGCGGGGGCTACGGAGAGACCCAGTACTTC.